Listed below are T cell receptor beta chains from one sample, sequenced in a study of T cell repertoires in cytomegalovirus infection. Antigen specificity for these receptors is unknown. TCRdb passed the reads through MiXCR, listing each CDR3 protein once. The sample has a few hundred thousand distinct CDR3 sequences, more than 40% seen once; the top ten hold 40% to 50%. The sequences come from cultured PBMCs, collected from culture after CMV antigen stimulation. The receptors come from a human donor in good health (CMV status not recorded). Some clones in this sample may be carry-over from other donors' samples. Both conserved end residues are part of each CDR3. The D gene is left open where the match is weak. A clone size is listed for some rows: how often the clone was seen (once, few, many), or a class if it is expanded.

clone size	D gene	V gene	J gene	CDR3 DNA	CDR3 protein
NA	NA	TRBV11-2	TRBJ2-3	TGTGCCAGCAGCTCTGCGGGTGATACGCAGTATTTT	CASSSAGDTQYF
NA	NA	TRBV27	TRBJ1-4	TGTGCCAGCAGTCCCGGGGGAGCGCCTGCAACTAATGAAAAACTGTTTTTT	CASSPGGAPATNEKLFF
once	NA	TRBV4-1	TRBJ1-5	TGCGCCAGCAGCCAATCCCGGGACGGATATCAGCCCCAGCATTTT	CASSQSRDGYQPQHF
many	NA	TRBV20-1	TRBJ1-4	TGCAGTGCTAGAACCCTGAGGGACGAAAAACTGTTTTTT	CSARTLRDEKLFF
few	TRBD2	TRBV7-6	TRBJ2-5	TGTGCCAGCAGCTTAATGTCTGGCGGGAGCGGCGAGACCCAGTACTTC	CASSLMSGGSGETQYF
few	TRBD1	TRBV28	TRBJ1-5	TGTGCCAGCAGTTCCCGACAGGGAGGCAATCAGCCCCAGCATTTT	CASSSRQGGNQPQHF
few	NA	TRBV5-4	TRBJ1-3	TGTGCCAGCAGCTTGGGGCCCCAGGCAGGAAACACCATATATTTT	CASSLGPQAGNTIYF
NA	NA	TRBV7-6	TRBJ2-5	TGTGCCAGCCACGGGATCCAGTACTTC	CASHGIQYF
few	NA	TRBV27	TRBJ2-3	TGTGCCAGCAGGTCGGCTAGCACAGATACGCAGTATTTT	CASRSASTDTQYF
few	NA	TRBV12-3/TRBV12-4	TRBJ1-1	TGTGCCAGCAGTTTGGTAGACGAAGCTTTCTTT	CASSLVDEAFF
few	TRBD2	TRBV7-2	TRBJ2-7	TGTGCCAGCAGGGAAAGCGGGAGGGCCTTCTACGAGCAGTACTTC	CASRESGRAFYEQYF